This T cell receptor beta chain was sequenced during a study of cytomegalovirus exposure and HLA in healthy donors. General study points: Most CMV-associated TCR beta chains were later found to appear HLA-restricted.

A word on this clone: Antigen specificity is unknown.

The PCR had 60 Vbeta and 13 Jbeta primers. Original methodology: In a later analysis, 79 million or so unique TCR beta chains included roughly 11 million shared by two or more donors. Sequencing used immunoSEQ multiplex PCR; TCRdb keeps in-frame clones, though not all of them. The V and J calls and clone size are taken from that table; D and trimming were inferred from the DNA. This table holds 220,000 or so clones, roughly 80% found once. The CDR3 is 14 residues long. Germline V gene sequence: CDR1 LNHNV, CDR2 YYDKDF (reference sequence). The ends lost 7 bases at V and 2 bases at J; junction bases unmatched: 6.

This TCR derives from a man aged 50 to 59 in good health and CMV-seronegative. The chain employs TRBV15 and TRBJ2-5; 8 bases fit TRBD1. Specimen: PBMCs. The CDR3 is CATTIRTGQETQYF. The CDR3 region has the DNA TGTGCCACCACCATTCGGACAGGGCAAGAGACCCAGTACTTC.